This T cell receptor (beta chain) was identified during a study of blood T cell repertoires in COVID-19. Study-wide background: The analysed material was cDNA or gDNA that came from T cells, B-cell-depleted T cells, or PBMCs.

This clone occurred once. V was cut by 0 bases and J by 2 bases, with 11 bases left in between. Germline V CDR1 and CDR2: SNHLY, FYNNEI. CDR3 length equals 15 residues. This table comes from immunoSEQ multiplex PCR, and its TCRdb copy is limited to in-frame clones, with some not included. The sample consists of about 400,000 clones, approximately 86% of them appearing once. This sequence was found in a woman aged 40 to 50 with acute COVID-19. Sequencing was done on a sample of PBMCs or T cells enriched from blood (not recorded which). This sequence joins TRBV2 and TRBJ2-7; D is perhaps TRBD1 (5 bases). The DNA of the CDR3 is TGTGCCAGCAGTGAAGCTGGGCAGGGTGCCTACGAGCAGTACTTC. This codes for CASSEAGQGAYEQYF.